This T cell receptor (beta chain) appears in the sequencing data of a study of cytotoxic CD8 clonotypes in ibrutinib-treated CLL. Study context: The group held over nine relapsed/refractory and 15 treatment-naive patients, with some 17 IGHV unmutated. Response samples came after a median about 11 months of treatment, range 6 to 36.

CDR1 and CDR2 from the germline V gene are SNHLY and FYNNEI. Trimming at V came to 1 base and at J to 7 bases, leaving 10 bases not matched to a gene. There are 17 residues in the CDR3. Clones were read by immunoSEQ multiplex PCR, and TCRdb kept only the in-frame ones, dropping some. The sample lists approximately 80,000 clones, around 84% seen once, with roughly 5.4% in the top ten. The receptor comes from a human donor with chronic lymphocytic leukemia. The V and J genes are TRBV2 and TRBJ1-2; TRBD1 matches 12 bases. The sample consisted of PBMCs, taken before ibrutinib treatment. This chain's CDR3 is CASSEGRDRGRYPGYTF. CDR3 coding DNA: TGTGCCAGCAGTGAAGGGCGGGACAGGGGGCGTTATCCTGGCTACACCTTC.